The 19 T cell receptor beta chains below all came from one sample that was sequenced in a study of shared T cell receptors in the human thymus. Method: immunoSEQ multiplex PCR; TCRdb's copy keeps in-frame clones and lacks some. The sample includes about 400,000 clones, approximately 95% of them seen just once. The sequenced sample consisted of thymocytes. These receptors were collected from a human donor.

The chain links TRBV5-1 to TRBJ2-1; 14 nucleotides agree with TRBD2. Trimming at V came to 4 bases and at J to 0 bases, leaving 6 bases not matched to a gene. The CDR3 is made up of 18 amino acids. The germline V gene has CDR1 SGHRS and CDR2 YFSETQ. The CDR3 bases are TGCGCCAGCAGCCCGGGGACTAGCGGGAGTAGCTCCTACAATGAGCAGTTCTTC. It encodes CASSPGTSGSSSYNEQFF.

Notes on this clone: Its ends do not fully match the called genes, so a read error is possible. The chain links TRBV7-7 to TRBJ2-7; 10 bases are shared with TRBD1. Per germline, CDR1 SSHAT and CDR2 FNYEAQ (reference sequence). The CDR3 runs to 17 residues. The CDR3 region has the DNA TGTGCTAGCAGCCCAGCAAACCACCGGGACAGGGGACGCGAGCAGTACTTC. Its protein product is CASSPANHRDRGREQYF.

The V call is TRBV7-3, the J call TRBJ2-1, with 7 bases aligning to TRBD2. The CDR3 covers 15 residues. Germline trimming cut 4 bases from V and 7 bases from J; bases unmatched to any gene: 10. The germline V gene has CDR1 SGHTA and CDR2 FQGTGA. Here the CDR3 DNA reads TGTGCCAGCAGCTCTGGGAGGGCCGATTGTAATGAGCAGTTCTTC. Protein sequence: CASSSGRADCNEQFF.

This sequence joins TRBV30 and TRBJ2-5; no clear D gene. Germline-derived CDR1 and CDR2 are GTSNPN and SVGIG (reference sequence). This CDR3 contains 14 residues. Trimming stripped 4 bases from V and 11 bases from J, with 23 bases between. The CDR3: CAWTSSGPLEEQYF. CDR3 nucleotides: TGTGCCTGGACGTCCTCGGGCCCCTTAGAGGAGCAGTACTTC.

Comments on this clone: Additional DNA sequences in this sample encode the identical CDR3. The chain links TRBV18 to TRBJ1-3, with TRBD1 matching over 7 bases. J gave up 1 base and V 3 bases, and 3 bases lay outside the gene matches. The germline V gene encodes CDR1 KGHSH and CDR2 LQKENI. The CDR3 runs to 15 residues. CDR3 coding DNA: TGTGCCAGCTCACCCGTGACAGGGTCTGGAAACACCATATATTTT. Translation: CASSPVTGSGNTIYF.

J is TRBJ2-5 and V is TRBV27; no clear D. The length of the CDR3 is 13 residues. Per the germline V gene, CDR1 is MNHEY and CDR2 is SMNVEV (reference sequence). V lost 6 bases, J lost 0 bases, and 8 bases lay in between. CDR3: CASSPLYQETQYF. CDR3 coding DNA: TGTGCCAGCAGCCCGTTGTACCAAGAGACCCAGTACTTC.

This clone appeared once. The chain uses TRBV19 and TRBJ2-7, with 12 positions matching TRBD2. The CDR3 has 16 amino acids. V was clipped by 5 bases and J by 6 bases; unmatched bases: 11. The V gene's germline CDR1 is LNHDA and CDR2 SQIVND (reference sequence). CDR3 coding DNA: TGTGCCAGTAGTCGACCGCTAGCGGGAGGGCCGAGCGAGCAGTACTTC. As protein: CASSRPLAGGPSEQYF.

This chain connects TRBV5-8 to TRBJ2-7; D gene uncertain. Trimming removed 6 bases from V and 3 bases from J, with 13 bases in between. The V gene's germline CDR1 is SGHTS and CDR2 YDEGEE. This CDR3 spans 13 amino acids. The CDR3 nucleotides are TGTGCCAGCAAGTCCCAGAAAATCTACGAGCAGTACTTC. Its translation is CASKSQKIYEQYF. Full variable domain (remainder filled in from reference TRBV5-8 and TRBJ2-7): EAGVTQSPTHLIKTRGQQATLRCSPISGHTSVYWYQQALGLGLQFLLWYDEGEERNRGNFPPRFSGRQFPNYSSELNVNALELEDSALYLCASKSQKIYEQYFGPGTRLTVT.

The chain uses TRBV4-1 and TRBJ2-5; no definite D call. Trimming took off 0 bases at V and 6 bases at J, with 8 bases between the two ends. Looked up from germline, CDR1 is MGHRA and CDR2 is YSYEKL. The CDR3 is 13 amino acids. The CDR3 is CASSQDDSKTQYF. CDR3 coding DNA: TGCGCCAGCAGCCAAGACGATTCCAAGACCCAGTACTTC.

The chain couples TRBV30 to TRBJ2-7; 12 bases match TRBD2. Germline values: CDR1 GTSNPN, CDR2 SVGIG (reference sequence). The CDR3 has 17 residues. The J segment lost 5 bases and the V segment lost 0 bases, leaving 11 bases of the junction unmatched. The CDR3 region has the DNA TGTGCCTGGAGTGTACCGGTCGCTAGCGGGAGGGGCGACGAGCAGTACTTC. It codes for CAWSVPVASGRGDEQYF.

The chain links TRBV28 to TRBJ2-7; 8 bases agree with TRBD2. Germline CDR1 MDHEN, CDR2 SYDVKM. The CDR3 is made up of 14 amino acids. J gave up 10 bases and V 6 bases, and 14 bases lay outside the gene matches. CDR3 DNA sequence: TGTGCCAGCAGGGATACAGCGGGGGACTCGGGCCAGTACTTC. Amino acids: CASRDTAGDSGQYF.

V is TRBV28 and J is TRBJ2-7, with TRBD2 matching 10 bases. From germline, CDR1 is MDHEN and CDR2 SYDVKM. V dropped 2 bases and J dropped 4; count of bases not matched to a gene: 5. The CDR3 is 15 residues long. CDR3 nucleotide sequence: TGTGCCAGCAGTTTAAAGGCTAGCGGGAGATACGAGCAGTACTTC. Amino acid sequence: CASSLKASGRYEQYF.

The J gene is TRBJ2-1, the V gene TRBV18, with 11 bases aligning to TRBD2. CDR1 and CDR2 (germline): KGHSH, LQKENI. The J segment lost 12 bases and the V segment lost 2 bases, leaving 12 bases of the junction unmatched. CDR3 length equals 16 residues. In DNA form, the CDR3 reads TGTGCCAGCTCACCAAAGTCGCTAGCGGGAGGCGGGGGGCAGTTCTTC. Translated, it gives CASSPKSLAGGGGQFF. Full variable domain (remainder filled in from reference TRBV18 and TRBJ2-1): NAGVMQNPRHLVRRRGQEARLRCSPMKGHSHVYWYRQLPEEGLKFMVYLQKENIIDESGMPKERFSAEFPKEGPSILRIQQVVRGDSAAYFCASSPKSLAGGGGQFFGPGTRLTVL.

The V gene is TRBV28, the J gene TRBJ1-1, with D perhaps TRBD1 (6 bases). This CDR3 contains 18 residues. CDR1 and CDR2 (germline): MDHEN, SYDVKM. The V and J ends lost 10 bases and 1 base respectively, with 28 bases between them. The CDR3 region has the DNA TGTGCCACCGACCCATACTCACCGGGGGGCTGGAGGAACACTGAAGCTTTCTTT. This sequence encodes CATDPYSPGGWRNTEAFF.

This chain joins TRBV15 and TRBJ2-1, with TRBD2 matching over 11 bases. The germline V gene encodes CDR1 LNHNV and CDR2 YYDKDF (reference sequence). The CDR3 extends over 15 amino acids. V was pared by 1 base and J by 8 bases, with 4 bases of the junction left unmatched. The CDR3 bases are TGTGCCACCAGCAGAGGCACTAGCGGGAGTGATGAGCAGTTCTTC. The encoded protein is CATSRGTSGSDEQFF.

This chain's CDR3 is CASSLSNSPGDYGYTF. The CDR3 DNA is TGTGCCAGCAGTTTATCGAATTCTCCTGGGGACTATGGCTACACCTTC. The rearrangement joins TRBV27 to TRBJ1-2; D is unclear. CDR3 length equals 16 residues. Looked up from germline, CDR1 is MNHEY and CDR2 is SMNVEV (reference sequence). V shed 0 bases and J shed 3 bases, with 14 bases lying between them.

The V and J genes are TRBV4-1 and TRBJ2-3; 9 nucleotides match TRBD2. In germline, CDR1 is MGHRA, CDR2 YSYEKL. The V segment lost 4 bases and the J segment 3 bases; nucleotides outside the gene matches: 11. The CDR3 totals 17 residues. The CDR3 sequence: CASSPNLAGVGTDTQYF. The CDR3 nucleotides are TGCGCCAGCAGCCCCAACTTAGCGGGAGTCGGGACAGATACGCAGTATTTT.

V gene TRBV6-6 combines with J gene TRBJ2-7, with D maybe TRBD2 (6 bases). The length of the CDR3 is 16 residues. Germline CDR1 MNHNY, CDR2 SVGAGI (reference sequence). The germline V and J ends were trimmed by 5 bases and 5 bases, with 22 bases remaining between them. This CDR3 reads CASSQLKIRTSHEQYF. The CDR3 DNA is TGTGCCAGCAGTCAGCTTAAAATTAGAACTAGCCACGAGCAGTACTTC.

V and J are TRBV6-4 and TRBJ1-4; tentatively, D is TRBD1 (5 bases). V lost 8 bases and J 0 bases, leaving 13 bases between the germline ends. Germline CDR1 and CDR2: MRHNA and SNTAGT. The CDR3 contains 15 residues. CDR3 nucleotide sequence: TGTGCCAGCGGGCTGGGCAGGGCAACTAATGAAAAACTGTTTTTT. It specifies CASGLGRATNEKLFF.